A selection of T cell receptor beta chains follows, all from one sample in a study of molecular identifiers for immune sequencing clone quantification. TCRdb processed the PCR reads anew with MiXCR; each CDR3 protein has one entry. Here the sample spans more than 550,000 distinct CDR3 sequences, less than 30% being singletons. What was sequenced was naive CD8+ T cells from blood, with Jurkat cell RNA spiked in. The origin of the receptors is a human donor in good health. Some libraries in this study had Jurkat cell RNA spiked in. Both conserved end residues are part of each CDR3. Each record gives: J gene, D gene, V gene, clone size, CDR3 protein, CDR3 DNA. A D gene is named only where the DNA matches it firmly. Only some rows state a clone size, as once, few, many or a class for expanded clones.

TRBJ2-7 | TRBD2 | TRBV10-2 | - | CASSESGSGGHEQYF | TGCGCCAGCAGTGAGTCAGGTAGCGGGGGCCACGAGCAGTACTTC
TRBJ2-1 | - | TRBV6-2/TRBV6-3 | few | CASSYPNNEQFF | TGTGCCAGCAGTTACCCCAATAATGAGCAGTTCTTC
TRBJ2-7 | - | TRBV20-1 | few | CSANPIALGGTYEQYF | TGCAGTGCTAACCCTATCGCCCTGGGCGGCACCTACGAGCAGTACTTC
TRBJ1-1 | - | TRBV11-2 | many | CASSEKYTEAFF | TGTGCCAGCAGCGAGAAATACACTGAAGCTTTCTTT
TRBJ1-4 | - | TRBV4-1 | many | CASSQETGTVLSTNEKLFF | TGCGCCAGCAGCCAAGAGACCGGGACGGTTCTTTCAACTAATGAAAAACTGTTTTTT
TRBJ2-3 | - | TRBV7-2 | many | CASSLPGPHSLSTDTQYF | TGTGCCAGCAGCTTACCAGGGCCGCATTCCCTTAGCACAGATACGCAGTATTTT
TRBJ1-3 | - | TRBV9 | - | CASSGTDSGSTIYF | TGTGCCAGCAGCGGGACAGACTCTGGAAGCACCATATATTTT
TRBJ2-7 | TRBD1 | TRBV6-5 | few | CASSYGDRASYEQYF | TGTGCCAGCAGTTATGGAGACAGGGCCTCCTACGAGCAGTACTTC
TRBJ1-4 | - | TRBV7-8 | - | CASSPQGSNEKLFF | TGTGCCAGCAGCCCCCAGGGATCTAATGAAAAACTGTTTTTT
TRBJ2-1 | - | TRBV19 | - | CASREPEWANEQFF | TGTGCCAGTCGAGAGCCGGAATGGGCCAATGAGCAGTTCTTC
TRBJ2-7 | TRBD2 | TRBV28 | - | CASPLGLAGNYEQYF | TGTGCCAGCCCCCTGGGACTAGCGGGAAACTACGAGCAGTACTTC
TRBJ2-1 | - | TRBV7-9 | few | CASSFGTFEQFF | TGTGCCAGCAGCTTCGGGACTTTTGAGCAGTTCTTC
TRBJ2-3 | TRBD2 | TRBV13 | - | CASSSTGTSGTDTQYF | TGTGCCAGCAGCTCGACCGGGACTAGCGGCACAGATACGCAGTATTTT
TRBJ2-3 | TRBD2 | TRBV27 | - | CASSWSGRGSDTQYF | TGTGCCAGCAGTTGGAGCGGGAGGGGGTCAGATACGCAGTATTTT
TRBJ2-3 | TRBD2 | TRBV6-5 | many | CASNVQVSGSADTQYF | TGTGCCAGCAACGTACAGGTTAGCGGGAGTGCAGATACGCAGTATTTT
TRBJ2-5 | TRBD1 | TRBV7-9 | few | CASREGAFQETQYF | TGTGCCAGCCGTGAGGGGGCCTTCCAAGAGACCCAGTACTTC
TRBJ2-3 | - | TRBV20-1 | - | CSASNVGFRGADTQYF | TGCAGTGCTAGTAACGTGGGTTTTAGGGGCGCAGATACGCAGTATTTT
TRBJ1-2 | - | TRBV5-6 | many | CASSLDDGYGYTF | TGTGCCAGCAGCTTGGACGACGGCTATGGCTACACCTTC
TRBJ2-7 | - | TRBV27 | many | CASRDGLRYEQYF | TGTGCCAGCAGGGATGGGTTAAGGTACGAGCAGTACTTC
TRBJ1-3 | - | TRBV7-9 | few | CASSFFVGGVDGNTIYF | TGTGCCAGCAGCTTTTTTGTCGGCGGGGTTGATGGAAACACCATATATTTT
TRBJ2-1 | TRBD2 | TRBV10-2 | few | CASSDGPVAGVSYNEQFF | TGCGCCAGCAGTGATGGCCCCGTAGCGGGAGTGTCCTACAATGAGCAGTTCTTC
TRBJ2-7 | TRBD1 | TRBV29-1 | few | CSVVLETGSYEQYF | TGCAGCGTTGTGTTAGAGACAGGGAGCTACGAGCAGTACTTC
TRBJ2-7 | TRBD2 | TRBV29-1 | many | CSVSREGLEQYF | TGCAGCGTTTCCCGGGAGGGCCTCGAGCAGTACTTC
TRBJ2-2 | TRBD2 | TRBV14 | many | CASSIGTRVTGELFF | TGTGCCAGCAGCATCGGGACTAGAGTCACCGGGGAGCTGTTTTTT
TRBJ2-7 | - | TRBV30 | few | CAWSVGPNEQYF | TGTGCCTGGAGTGTTGGACCGAACGAGCAGTACTTC
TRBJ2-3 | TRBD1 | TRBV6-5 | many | CASSYGTVGTDTQYF | TGTGCCAGCAGTTACGGGACAGTCGGCACAGATACGCAGTATTTT
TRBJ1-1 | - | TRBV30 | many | CAWSPLGPEAFF | TGTGCCTGGAGCCCCCTGGGGCCTGAAGCTTTCTTT
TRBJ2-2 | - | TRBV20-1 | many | CSARDGHTGELFF | TGCAGTGCTAGAGATGGACACACCGGGGAGCTGTTTTTT
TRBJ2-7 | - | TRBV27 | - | CASKGLSYEQYF | TGTGCCAGCAAGGGACTTTCCTACGAGCAGTACTTC
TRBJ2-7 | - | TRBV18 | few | CASSPGLHEQYF | TGTGCCAGCTCACCGGGGCTCCACGAGCAGTACTTC
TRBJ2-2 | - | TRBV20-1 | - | CSARARGTGELSF | TGCAGTGCTAGGGCGCGGGGCACCGGGGAGCTGTCTTTT
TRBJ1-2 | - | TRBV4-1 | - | CASSQAGDGPYGYTF | TGCGCCAGCAGCCAAGCCGGGGACGGACCATATGGCTACACCTTC
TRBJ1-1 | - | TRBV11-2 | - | CASSQVLQGNTEAFF | TGTGCCAGCAGCCAAGTTCTACAGGGGAACACTGAAGCTTTCTTT
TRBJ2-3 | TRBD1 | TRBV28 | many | CASSLYRGVGDRPSTDTQYF | TGTGCCAGCAGTTTATATCGGGGCGTGGGGGACAGGCCTAGCACAGATACGCAGTATTTT
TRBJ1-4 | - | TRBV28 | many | CATDPSGTNEKLFF | TGTGCCACAGACCCATCCGGGACTAATGAAAAACTGTTTTTT
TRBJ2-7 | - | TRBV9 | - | CASSVDVTYEQYF | TGTGCCAGCAGCGTAGACGTAACCTACGAGCAGTACTTC